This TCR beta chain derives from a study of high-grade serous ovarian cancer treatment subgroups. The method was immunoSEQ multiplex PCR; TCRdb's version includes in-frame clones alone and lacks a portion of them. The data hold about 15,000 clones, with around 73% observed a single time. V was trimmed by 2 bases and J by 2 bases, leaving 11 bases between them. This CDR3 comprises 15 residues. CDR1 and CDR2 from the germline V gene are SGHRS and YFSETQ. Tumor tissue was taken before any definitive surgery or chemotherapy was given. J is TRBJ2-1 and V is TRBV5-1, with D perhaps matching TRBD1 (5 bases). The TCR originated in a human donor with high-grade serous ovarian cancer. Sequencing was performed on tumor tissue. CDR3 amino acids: CASSFRVGAYNEQFF. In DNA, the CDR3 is TGCGCCAGCAGCTTCCGGGTAGGGGCCTACAATGAGCAGTTCTTC.